One TCR beta chain is described in this entry. This table comes from immunoSEQ multiplex PCR, and its TCRdb copy is limited to in-frame clones, with some not included. The sample shows roughly 70,000 clones, roughly nine tenths of them seen only once. This sample was included in a study of blood T cell repertoires in COVID-19. Study background: The origin of the acute and convalescent COVID-19 samples was the United States, Italy and Spain.

Germline CDR1 SGDLS, CDR2 YYNGEE. Trimming took 0 bases from V and 4 from J; bases not matched to a gene: 14. The CDR3 has 20 amino acids. The sequencing input was peripheral blood. The sequence was collected from a woman aged 45-65 years with active COVID-19. J is TRBJ1-5 and V is TRBV9; TRBD1 matches 12 bases. CDR3 bases: TGTGCCAGCAGCGTAGCGTGGGACAGGGGGCTCGAAAGGTGGAATCAGCCCCAGCATTTT. Translation: CASSVAWDRGLERWNQPQHF.